These 3 T cell receptor beta chains were all obtained from the same sample, sequenced in a study of T cell repertoires in cytomegalovirus infection. TCRdb analysed the reads with MiXCR anew, one entry per CDR3 protein. Here the sample spans 150,000 to 200,000 distinct CDR3 sequences, 20% to 25% being singletons. The antigens for these receptors are not known. The sample was CD8+ T cells from cultured PBMCs, taken from culture after CMV antigen stimulation. Receptors originate from a human donor in good health (CMV status not recorded). Some clones in this sample may be carry-over from other donors' samples.

Points on this clonotype: One end of the junction does not line up with germline, which may come from a read error. The genes are TRBV7-9 and TRBJ1-2, with D perhaps TRBD1 (6 bases). The CDR3 is made up of 12 amino acids. CDR1 is SEHNR and CDR2 is FQNEAQ in the germline V gene (reference sequence). CDR3 DNA sequence: TGTGCCAGCAGCTTATACAGGGCCACTACGGCCTTC. Its protein is CASSLYRATTAF.

J is TRBJ2-1 and V is TRBV5-1; D is perhaps TRBD1 (6 bases). The CDR3 has 15 residues. V was shortened by 7 bases and J by 2 bases, with 16 bases between the two germline ends. CDR1 is SGHRS, CDR2 YFSETQ, per germline. The CDR3 here is CASAEGVQTYNEQFF. CDR3 nucleotides: TGCGCCAGCGCTGAGGGGGTGCAGACCTACAATGAGCAGTTCTTC.

This chain uses TRBV6-2 or TRBV6-3 with TRBJ2-7; unclear D gene. The CDR3 spans 10 residues. Germline CDR1 and CDR2: MNHEY and SVGEGT. V dropped 8 bases and J dropped 5 bases, with 7 bases sitting between them. The CDR3 sequence: CASQRDEQYF. CDR3 DNA sequence: TGTGCCAGCCAACGGGACGAGCAGTACTTC.